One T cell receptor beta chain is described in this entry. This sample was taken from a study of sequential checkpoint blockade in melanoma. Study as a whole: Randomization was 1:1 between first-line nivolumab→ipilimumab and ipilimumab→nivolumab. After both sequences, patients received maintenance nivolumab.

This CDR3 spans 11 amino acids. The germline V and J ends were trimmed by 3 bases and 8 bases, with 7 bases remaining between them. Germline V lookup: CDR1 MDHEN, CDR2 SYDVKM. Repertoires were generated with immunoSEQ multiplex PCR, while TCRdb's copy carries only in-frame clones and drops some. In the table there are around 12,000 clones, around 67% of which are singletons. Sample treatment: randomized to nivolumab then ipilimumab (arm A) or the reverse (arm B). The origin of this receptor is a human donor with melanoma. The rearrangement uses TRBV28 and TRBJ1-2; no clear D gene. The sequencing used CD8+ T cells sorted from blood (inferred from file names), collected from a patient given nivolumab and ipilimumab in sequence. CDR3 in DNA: TGTGCCAGCAGTTTCCGAGGGGGCTACACCTTC. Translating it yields CASSFRGGYTF.